Listed below are T cell receptor beta chains from one sample, sequenced in a study of cytomegalovirus exposure and HLA in healthy donors. Generated by immunoSEQ multiplex PCR, the TCRdb table keeps only in-frame clones and is missing some. The sample carries some 150,000 clones, roughly 79% recorded once. Sequenced sample: PBMCs. The receptors were sampled from a woman aged 25 to 39 in good health and CMV-seronegative. Each CDR3 is given with its conserved first and last residue. Fields, in order: clone size, D gene, V gene, J gene, CDR3 DNA, CDR3 protein. A D gene is named only where the DNA matches it firmly. The size of a clone is reported for some rows only, either as once, few or many, or as a class for expanded clones.

.,TRBD1,TRBV27,TRBJ2-1,TGTGCCAGCAGCTGGGCACAGGGGGACGCCTACAATGAGCAGTTCTTC,CASSWAQGDAYNEQFF
few,.,TRBV7-2,TRBJ2-5,TGTGCCAGCAGCCTAGCCAGACAAGAGACCCAGTACTTC,CASSLARQETQYF
.,TRBD1,TRBV18,TRBJ1-1,TGTGCCAGCTCACCCGCAGGGGGAGGCACTGAAGCTTTCTTT,CASSPAGGGTEAFF
.,.,TRBV4-3,TRBJ2-2,TGCGCCAGCAGCCGAAGCCACAGCAACACCGGGGAGCTGTTTTTT,CASSRSHSNTGELFF
.,.,TRBV5-1,TRBJ2-1,TGCGCCAGCAGCCAAATCTACAATGAGCAGTTCTTC,CASSQIYNEQFF
.,.,TRBV5-4,TRBJ1-2,TGTGCCAGCAGCTTGGAAGCCCACAGGGCCGATCGGTATGGCTACACCTTC,CASSLEAHRADRYGYTF
.,.,TRBV11-2,TRBJ1-4,TGTGCCAGCAGACCTCCTTTAGGGGCTAAACTGTTTTTT,CASRPPLGAKLFF
.,.,TRBV6-1,TRBJ2-2,TGTGCCAGCCACAGGGGGGGGACCGGGGAGCTGTTTTTT,CASHRGGTGELFF
once,.,TRBV7-2,TRBJ1-2,TGTGCCAGCAGCCCGGGGGGAGGGGGCTATGGCTACACCTTC,CASSPGGGGYGYTF
.,TRBD1,TRBV19,TRBJ1-2,TGTGCCAGTAGAACAGGGACAGGGCTCCGGTATGGCTACACCTTC,CASRTGTGLRYGYTF
.,.,TRBV11-2,TRBJ1-6,TGTGCCAGCAGCTTCGGGGAATCACCCCTCCACTTT,CASSFGESPLHF
.,.,TRBV27,TRBJ1-1,TGTGCCAGCATTGACGAGGGGACTCCAAGCACTGAAGCTTTCTTT,CASIDEGTPSTEAFF
few,.,TRBV6-5,TRBJ2-7,TGTGCCAGCAGTCACCAGGCGGGGCCCCCCCTCGAGCAGTACTTC,CASSHQAGPPLEQYF
.,.,TRBV6-5,TRBJ1-1,TGTGCCAGCAGTTACTCATGGGGCCGGAAGAACACTGAAGCTTTCTTT,CASSYSWGRKNTEAFF
.,TRBD1,TRBV6-5,TRBJ1-1,TGTGCCAGCAGATCGACAGGGTTGAACACTGAAGCTTTCTTT,CASRSTGLNTEAFF
.,.,TRBV25-1,TRBJ1-2,TGTGCCAGCAGTGAACGAGGAATTCGTGGCTACACCTTC,CASSERGIRGYTF
.,.,TRBV19,TRBJ1-5,TGTGCCAGCCTTCGGGGGGTGGGTCAGCCCCAGCATTTT,CASLRGVGQPQHF
.,TRBD2,TRBV27,TRBJ2-5,TGTGCCAGCAGGCCTAGCGGGGGGCGACTCGGAGAGACCCAGTACTTC,CASRPSGGRLGETQYF
.,.,TRBV6-1,TRBJ1-1,TGTGCCAGCAATCCGGCAGGTAACTGGCGAGTTGAAGCTTTCTTT,CASNPAGNWRVEAFF
.,.,TRBV29-1,TRBJ2-5,TGCAGCGTTGAAGGACGCAGGGCGGAGACCCAGTACTTC,CSVEGRRAETQYF
.,.,TRBV7-9,TRBJ2-2,TGTGCCAGCAGCTCGACAGGGGAGGGTACCGGGGAGCTGTTTTTT,CASSSTGEGTGELFF
.,TRBD1,TRBV27,TRBJ2-6,TGTGCCAGCGGTTTATCTTCACAGGGGGCCCTCTCTGGGGCCAACGTCCTGACTTTC,CASGLSSQGALSGANVLTF
.,TRBD1,TRBV27,TRBJ1-2,TGTGCCAGCAGTTCCCCGGGACAGAGGAGCTATGGCTACACCTTC,CASSSPGQRSYGYTF
few,TRBD1,TRBV14,TRBJ1-2,TGTGCCAGCAGCCGGGACAGTGGTAACTATGGCTACACCTTC,CASSRDSGNYGYTF
few,.,TRBV7-3,TRBJ1-1,TGTGCCAGCAGCTTATTGGGGGCGAACACTGAAGCTTTCTTT,CASSLLGANTEAFF
once,TRBD2,TRBV5-1,TRBJ2-7,TGCGCCAGCAGCTCCGGGACTACCTCCTACGAGCAGTACTTC,CASSSGTTSYEQYF
once,TRBD1,TRBV19,TRBJ2-7,TGTGCCAGTAGTAAAGCGGGACAGGGCACCTACGAGCAGTACTTC,CASSKAGQGTYEQYF
.,.,TRBV6-5,TRBJ1-2,TGTGCCAGCAGGGCAGGGATCTATGGGGGCTACACCTTC,CASRAGIYGGYTF
.,.,TRBV12-2,TRBJ1-3,TGTGCAAGTCGCCCACGGACAGGCAGTGGAAACACCATATATTTT,CASRPRTGSGNTIYF
.,TRBD1,TRBV2,TRBJ2-3,TGTGCCAGCAGTAGACAGGGGGCTAGCACAGATACGCAGTATTTT,CASSRQGASTDTQYF
.,TRBD1,TRBV5-1,TRBJ1-3,TGCGCCAGCAGCTTGGGACAGGGGGACATCTCTGGAAACACCATATATTTT,CASSLGQGDISGNTIYF
.,TRBD1,TRBV14,TRBJ2-5,TGTGCCAGCAGCCACGACAGGGGTGTGGTGGAGACCCAGTACTTC,CASSHDRGVVETQYF
.,TRBD1,TRBV6-1,TRBJ1-6,TGTGCCAGCATCGAGGACAGGGGAAATATATCACCCCTCCACTTT,CASIEDRGNISPLHF
.,.,TRBV12-5,TRBJ1-2,TGTGCTAGTGGGGAGGGGCCCACTAACTATGGCTACACCTTC,CASGEGPTNYGYTF
.,.,TRBV9,TRBJ2-3,TGTGCCAGCAGCGGTAGCTCCCACGGCACAGATACGCAGTATTTT,CASSGSSHGTDTQYF
few,.,TRBV11-2,TRBJ1-4,TGTGCCAGCAGCTTAGGGGGGCCGGCTTCGGGGGAAAAACTGTTTTTT,CASSLGGPASGEKLFF
.,.,TRBV13,TRBJ1-4,TGTGCCAGCAGCCCGGGAGGAGAAAGTGAAAAACTGTTTTTT,CASSPGGESEKLFF
.,TRBD2,TRBV7-2,TRBJ2-3,TGTGCCAGCAGCTTAAGTAGCGGGGGGACAGATACGCAGTATTTT,CASSLSSGGTDTQYF
.,.,TRBV27,TRBJ2-7,TGTGCCAGCAGTCCAGGACAGTTATTAAGCTCCTACGAGCAGTACTTC,CASSPGQLLSSYEQYF
.,.,TRBV9,TRBJ1-6,TGTGCCAGCAGCGTAGTTCCAGGTAGCTCCTATAATTCACCCCTCCACTTT,CASSVVPGSSYNSPLHF
.,.,TRBV6-5,TRBJ1-1,TGTGCCAGCAGTTACCCGCTAATCTTT,CASSYPLIF
.,TRBD2,TRBV18,TRBJ2-1,TGTGCCAGCTCACCCCGGGAGGGGACGGGCGATGAGCAGTTCTTC,CASSPREGTGDEQFF
.,.,TRBV29-1,TRBJ1-1,TGCAGCGTCGAACGACAGTTGAACACTGAAGCTTTCTTT,CSVERQLNTEAFF
few,TRBD2,TRBV9,TRBJ2-5,TGTGCCAGCAGCGGCCCCTGGCGGGGGGGACTACAAGAGACCCAGTACTTC,CASSGPWRGGLQETQYF
few,.,TRBV25-1,TRBJ1-1,TGTGCCAGCAGTGACGCAGGCGGAGGGACTGAAGCTTTCTTT,CASSDAGGGTEAFF
.,TRBD1,TRBV28,TRBJ2-7,TGTGCCAGCAGTTTAAGTGGGGACAGGGCCTACGAGCAGTACTTC,CASSLSGDRAYEQYF
.,.,TRBV7-9,TRBJ2-7,TGTGCCAGCAGCCCCGGTAACGAGCAGTACTTC,CASSPGNEQYF
.,TRBD1,TRBV11-2,TRBJ2-5,TGTGCCAGCAGCTTAGCCAGGGGGCGCTTCGAGACCCAGTACTTC,CASSLARGRFETQYF
.,.,TRBV5-5,TRBJ1-3,TGTGCCAGCAGCTACAGCGGAAACACCATATATTTT,CASSYSGNTIYF
few,.,TRBV6-5,TRBJ1-1,TGTGCCAGCAGTTACTACGACACAGTGAACACTGAAGCTTTCTTT,CASSYYDTVNTEAFF
once,TRBD1,TRBV4-3,TRBJ2-3,TGCGCCAGCAGCCATCTCTCCGGGACAGGACTCACAGATACGCAGTATTTT,CASSHLSGTGLTDTQYF
.,TRBD1,TRBV30,TRBJ2-7,TGTGCCTGGAAGGCAGGGGGTAGTTCCTACGAGCAGTACTTC,CAWKAGGSSYEQYF